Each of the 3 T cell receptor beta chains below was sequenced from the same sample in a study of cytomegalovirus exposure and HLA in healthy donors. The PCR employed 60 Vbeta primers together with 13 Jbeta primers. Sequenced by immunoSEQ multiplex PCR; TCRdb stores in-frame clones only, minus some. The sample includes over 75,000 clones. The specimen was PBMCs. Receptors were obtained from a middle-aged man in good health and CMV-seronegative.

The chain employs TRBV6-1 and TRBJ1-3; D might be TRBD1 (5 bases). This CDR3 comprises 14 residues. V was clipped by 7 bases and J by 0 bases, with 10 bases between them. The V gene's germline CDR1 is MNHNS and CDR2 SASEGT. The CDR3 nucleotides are TGTGCCAGCATTCCAGGGTTCTCTGGAAACACCATATATTTT. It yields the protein CASIPGFSGNTIYF.

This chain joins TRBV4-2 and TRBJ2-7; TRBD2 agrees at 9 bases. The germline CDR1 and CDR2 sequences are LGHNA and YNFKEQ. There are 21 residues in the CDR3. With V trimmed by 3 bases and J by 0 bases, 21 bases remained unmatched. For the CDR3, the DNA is TGTGCCAGCAGCCAGGCCAGAGTCATTCAAGGGGTAGCGGGGGCCTCCTACGAGCAGTACTTC. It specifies CASSQARVIQGVAGASYEQYF.

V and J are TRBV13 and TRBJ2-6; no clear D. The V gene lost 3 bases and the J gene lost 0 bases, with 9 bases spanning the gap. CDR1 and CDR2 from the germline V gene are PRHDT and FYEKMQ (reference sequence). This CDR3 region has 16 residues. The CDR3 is CASSFEVSSGANVLTF. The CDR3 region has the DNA TGTGCCAGCAGCTTCGAAGTGAGCTCTGGGGCCAACGTCCTGACTTTC.